This TCR beta chain was identified in a study of identical twins (dated by TCRdb to about 2016). At the level of the whole study: To test whether fetal clonotypes persist, this study deep-sequenced TCR alpha and beta repertoires from monozygotic twins, from unrelated adults of various ages, and from cord blood. To rule out contamination, the twin experiments were replicated at different times with different library preparation protocols. Overall results and qualifications from the work: Because the same donors could not be followed over many years, the conclusions relied on cross-sectional statistical analysis. Excess twin sharing in beta out-of-frame sequences was weaker because fewer shared sequences lowered the signal-to-noise ratio. In monozygotic twins, recombination models systematically underestimated out-of-frame TCR alpha sharing, but the models matched the sharing seen between unrelated individuals. Abundant cord blood beta clonotypes carried fewer insertions; young adult naive repertoires showed a weaker similar trend, while memory repertoires showed none. Invariant T cells such as MAIT and iNKT could partly confound zero-insertion analyses, although diverse VJ usage argued against such confounding for most clonotypes. Compared with coincidental sharing between unrelated individuals, an excess of low generation-probability sequences was observed among out-of-frame TCR alpha sequences shared between twins.

The library was produced with 5' RACE. Reads for this sample came from an Illumina HiSeq 2000. A universal primer binding site was added through template switching, and the final cDNA carried a unique molecular identifier so that TCR cDNA molecules could be counted accurately. Specific primers in the conserved constant-segment region were used to synthesize first-strand cDNA for TCR alpha and beta chains. Each cDNA library was double barcoded, with a SMART-Mk sample barcode plus Illumina barcodes, to control for contamination. TruSeq adapter sequences and Illumina sample barcodes were added in two successive PCR steps. Sequencing of the TCR alpha and beta cDNA libraries was done on the Illumina HiSeq platform using custom primers. Regarding the original processing steps: Unique molecular identifiers were extracted from raw reads with MiGEC, and CDR3 positions were determined with MiXCR. For each individual, recombination models were inferred using an EM algorithm with the repgenHMM and IGoR tools. The tcR package in R was used for shared clonotype analysis, with sharing normalized by the product of cloneset sizes. To study raw recombination free of thymic and clonal selection effects, out-of-frame nonproductive sequences were analyzed. The public sequencing data were trimmed at Q25 with fastp and processed into clonotypes with MiXCR by TCRdb, which kept only in-frame beta chains. CDR3 protein duplicates are merged, each entry listing the most common genes and DNA. The V and J calls and clone size come from TCRdb's table, not from the authors' own analysis. The sample data list about 700,000 distinct CDR3 sequences, and less than 7% of these were observed just once. The ten largest clones represent roughly 2% of the sample.

Only healthy Caucasian donors were included. Three unrelated non-twin adults were additionally sequenced: a male aged 18 to 30, a male aged 50 to 60 and a female aged 50 to 60. Miltenyi CD45RO+ enrichment and human naive T-cell isolation kits were used to isolate memory (CD45RO+) and naive T cells from PBMC. Including the terminal cysteine and phenylalanine, the CDR3 comprises 15 residues. Just CDR3 DNA is preserved here, 45 bases in frame from base 1. The V end gives up 6 bases and the J end 8 bases, leaving 13 bases in the junction not matched to a gene. In this sample, this clonotype turned up many times. Its antigen specificity is not known. Base qualities are missing; no much larger clone stands one base away.

Sequenced sample: naive T cells sorted from blood. According to the study, the label for this sample's cell subset or site signals: cells isolated with a human naive T-cell isolation kit. The sequence was collected from a young man in good health. The sequence joins TRBV12-3 or TRBV12-4 to TRBJ2-4, and 7 bases in between align with TRBD1. CDR3 reads: CASRDRVGGVDIQYF. The DNA sequence follows: TGTGCCAGCAGAGACAGGGTTGGAGGTGTAGACATTCAGTACTTC.